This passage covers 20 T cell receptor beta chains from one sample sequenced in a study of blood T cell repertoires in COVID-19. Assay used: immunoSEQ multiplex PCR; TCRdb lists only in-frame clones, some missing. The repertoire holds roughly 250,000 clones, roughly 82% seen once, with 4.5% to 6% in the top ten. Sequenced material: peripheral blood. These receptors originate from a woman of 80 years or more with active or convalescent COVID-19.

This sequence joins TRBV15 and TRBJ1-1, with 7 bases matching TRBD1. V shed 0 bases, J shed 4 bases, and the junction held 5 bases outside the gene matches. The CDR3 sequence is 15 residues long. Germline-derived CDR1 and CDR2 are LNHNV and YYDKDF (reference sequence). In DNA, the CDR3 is TGTGCCACCAGCAGAGATTACAGGGGAGGCACTGAAGCTTTCTTT. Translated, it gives CATSRDYRGGTEAFF.

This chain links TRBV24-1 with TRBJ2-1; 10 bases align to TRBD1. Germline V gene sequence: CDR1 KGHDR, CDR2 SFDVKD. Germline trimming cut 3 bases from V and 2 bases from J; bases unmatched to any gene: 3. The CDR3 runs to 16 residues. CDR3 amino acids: CATSDPGQGAYNEQFF. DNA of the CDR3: TGTGCCACCAGTGATCCCGGACAGGGGGCCTACAATGAGCAGTTCTTC.

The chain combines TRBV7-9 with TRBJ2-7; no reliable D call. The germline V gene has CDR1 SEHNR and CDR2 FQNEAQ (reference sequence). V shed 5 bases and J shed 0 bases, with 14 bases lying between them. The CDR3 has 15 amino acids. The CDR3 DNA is TGTGCCAGCAGCCCTCAGGCCAGCCGCTCCTACGAGCAGTACTTC. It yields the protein CASSPQASRSYEQYF.

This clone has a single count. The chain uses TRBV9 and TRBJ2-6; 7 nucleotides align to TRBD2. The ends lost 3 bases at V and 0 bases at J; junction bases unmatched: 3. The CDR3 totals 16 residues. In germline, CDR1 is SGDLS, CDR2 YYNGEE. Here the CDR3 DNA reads TGTGCCAGCAGCGGCCCGGGAGGCTCTGGGGCCAACGTCCTGACTTTC. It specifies CASSGPGGSGANVLTF.

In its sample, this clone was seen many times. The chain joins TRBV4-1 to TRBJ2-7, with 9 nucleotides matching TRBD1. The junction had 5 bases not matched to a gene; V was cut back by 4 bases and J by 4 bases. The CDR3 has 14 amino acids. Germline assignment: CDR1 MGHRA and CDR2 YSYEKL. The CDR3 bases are TGCGCCAGCAGCCTACCGGGACAGGGTTACGAGCAGTACTTC. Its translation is CASSLPGQGYEQYF.

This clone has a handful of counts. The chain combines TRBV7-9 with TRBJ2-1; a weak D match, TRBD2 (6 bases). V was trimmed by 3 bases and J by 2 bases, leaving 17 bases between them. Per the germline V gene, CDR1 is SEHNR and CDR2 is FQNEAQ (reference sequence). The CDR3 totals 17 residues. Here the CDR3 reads CASSFTFGRETYNEQFF. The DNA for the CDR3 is TGTGCCAGCAGCTTTACTTTTGGCCGGGAGACCTACAATGAGCAGTTCTTC.

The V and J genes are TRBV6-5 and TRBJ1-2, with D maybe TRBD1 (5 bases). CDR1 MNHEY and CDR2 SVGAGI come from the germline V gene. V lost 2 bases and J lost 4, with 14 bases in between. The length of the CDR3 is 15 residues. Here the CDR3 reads CASSYAYDSFYGYTF. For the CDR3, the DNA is TGTGCCAGCAGTTACGCCTATGACAGCTTCTATGGCTACACCTTC.

The CDR3 DNA reads as TGTGCCAGCAGCTTCCCGGGGGGGAGTGAGCAGTTCTTC. Amino acids: CASSFPGGSEQFF. The gene calls are TRBV7-9 and TRBJ2-1; 8 bases fit TRBD2. The germline CDR1 and CDR2 sequences are SEHNR and FQNEAQ (reference sequence). The CDR3 sequence is 13 residues long. V shed 3 bases, J shed 9 bases, and the junction held 4 bases outside the gene matches.

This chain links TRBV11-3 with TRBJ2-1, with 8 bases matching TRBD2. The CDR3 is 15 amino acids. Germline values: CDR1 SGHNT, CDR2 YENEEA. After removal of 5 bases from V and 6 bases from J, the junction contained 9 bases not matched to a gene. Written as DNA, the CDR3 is TGTGCCAGCAGCGCAGGGGCAGCGGGAGTCAATGAGCAGTTCTTC. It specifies CASSAGAAGVNEQFF.

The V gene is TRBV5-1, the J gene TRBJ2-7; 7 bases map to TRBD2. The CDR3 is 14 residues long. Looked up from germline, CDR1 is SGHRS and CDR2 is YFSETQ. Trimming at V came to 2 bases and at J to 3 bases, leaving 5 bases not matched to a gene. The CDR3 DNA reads TGCGCCAGCAGCTTCGGGCTAGCGGACTACGAGCAGTACTTC. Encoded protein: CASSFGLADYEQYF.

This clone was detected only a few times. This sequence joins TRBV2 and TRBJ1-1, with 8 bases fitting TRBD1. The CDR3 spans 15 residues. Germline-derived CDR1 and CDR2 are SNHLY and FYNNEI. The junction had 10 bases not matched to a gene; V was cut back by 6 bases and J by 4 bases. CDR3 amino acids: CASSALGQAGTEAFF. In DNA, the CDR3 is TGTGCCAGCAGCGCCTTGGGACAGGCGGGCACTGAAGCTTTCTTT.

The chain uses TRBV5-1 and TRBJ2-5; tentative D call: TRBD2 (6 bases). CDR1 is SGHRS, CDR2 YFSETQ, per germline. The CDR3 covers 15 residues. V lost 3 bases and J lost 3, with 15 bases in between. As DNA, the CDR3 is TGCGCCAGCAGCTCCTCCGGGGGACCCGAAGAGACCCAGTACTTC. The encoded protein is CASSSSGGPEETQYF.

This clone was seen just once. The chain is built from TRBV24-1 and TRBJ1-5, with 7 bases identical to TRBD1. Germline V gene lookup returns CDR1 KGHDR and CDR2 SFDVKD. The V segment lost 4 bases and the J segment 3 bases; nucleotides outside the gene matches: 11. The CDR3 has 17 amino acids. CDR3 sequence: CATSDSRDRTSNQPQHF. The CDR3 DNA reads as TGTGCCACCAGTGACTCCCGGGACAGAACGTCCAATCAGCCCCAGCATTTT.

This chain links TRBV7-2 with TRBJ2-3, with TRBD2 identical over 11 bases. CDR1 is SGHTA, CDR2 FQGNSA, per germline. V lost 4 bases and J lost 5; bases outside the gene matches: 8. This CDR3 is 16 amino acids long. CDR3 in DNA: TGTGCCAGCAGCTCCCTAGCGGGGGGTAGAGGAGATACGCAGTATTTT. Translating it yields CASSSLAGGRGDTQYF.

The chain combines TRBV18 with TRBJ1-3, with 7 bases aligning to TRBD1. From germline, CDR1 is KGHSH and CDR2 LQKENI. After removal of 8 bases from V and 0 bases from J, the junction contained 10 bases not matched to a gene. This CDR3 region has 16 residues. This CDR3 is CASGDSRTNSGNTIYF. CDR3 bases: TGTGCCAGCGGGGACAGCCGAACCAACTCTGGAAACACCATATATTTT.

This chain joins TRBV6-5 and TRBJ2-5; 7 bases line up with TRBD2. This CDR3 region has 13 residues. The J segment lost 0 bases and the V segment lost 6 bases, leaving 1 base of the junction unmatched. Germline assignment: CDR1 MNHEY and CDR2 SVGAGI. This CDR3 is CASRGTNQETQYF. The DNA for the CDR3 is TGTGCCAGCAGGGGGACTAACCAAGAGACCCAGTACTTC.

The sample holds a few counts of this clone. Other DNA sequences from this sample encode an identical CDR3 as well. CDR3 loop: CASSHLDRNTEAFF. CDR3 bases: TGTGCCAGCAGCCACCTCGACAGGAACACTGAAGCTTTCTTT. The chain has TRBV3-1 (or the pseudogene TRBV3-2) and TRBJ1-1; a possible D gene is TRBD1 (5 bases). CDR1 is LGHDT and CDR2 is YNNKEL in the germline V gene (reference sequence). Trimming shortened V by 3 bases and J by 1 base, and 9 bases separated the two germline ends. CDR3 length: 14 residues.

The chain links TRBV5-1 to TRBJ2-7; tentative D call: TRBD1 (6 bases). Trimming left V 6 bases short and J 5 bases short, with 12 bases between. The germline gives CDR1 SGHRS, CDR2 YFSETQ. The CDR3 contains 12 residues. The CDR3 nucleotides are TGCGCCAGCAAACAGGGTACGGACGAGCAGTACTTC. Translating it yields CASKQGTDEQYF.

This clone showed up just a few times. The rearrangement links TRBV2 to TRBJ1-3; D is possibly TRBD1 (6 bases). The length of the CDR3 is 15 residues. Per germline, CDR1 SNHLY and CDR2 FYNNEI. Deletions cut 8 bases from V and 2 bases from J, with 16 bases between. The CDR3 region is CASSLDSRAGNTIYF. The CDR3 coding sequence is TGTGCCAGCTCCTTGGACAGTAGGGCTGGAAACACCATATATTTT.

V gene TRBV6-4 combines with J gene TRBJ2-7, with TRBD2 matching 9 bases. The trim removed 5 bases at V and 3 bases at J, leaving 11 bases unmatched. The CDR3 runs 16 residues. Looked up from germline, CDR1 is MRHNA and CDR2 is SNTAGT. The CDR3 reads CASSPLAGGRIYEQYF. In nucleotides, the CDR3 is TGTGCCAGCAGTCCCTTGGCGGGAGGGCGAATCTACGAGCAGTACTTC.